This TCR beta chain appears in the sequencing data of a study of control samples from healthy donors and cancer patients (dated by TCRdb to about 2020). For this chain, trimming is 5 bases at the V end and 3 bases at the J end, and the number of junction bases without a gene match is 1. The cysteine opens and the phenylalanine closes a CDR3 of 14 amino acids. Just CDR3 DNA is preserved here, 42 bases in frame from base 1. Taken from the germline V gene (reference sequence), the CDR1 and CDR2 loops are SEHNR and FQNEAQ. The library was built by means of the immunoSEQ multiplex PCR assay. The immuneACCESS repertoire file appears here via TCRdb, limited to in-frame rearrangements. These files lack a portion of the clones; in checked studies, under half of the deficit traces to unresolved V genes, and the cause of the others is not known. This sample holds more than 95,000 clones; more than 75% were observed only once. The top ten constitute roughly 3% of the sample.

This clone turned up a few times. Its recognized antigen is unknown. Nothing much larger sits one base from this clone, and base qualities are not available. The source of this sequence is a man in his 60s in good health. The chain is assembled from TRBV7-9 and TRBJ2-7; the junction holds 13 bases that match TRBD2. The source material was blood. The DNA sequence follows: TGTGCCAGCAGCCGGACTAGCGGGGGCTACGAGCAGTACTTC. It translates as CASSRTSGGYEQYF.